These T cell receptor beta chains were read from a single sample in a study of vaccination effects on CD4 cells after COVID-19. This table comes from immunoSEQ multiplex PCR, and its TCRdb copy is limited to in-frame clones, with some not included. The sample shows tens of thousands of clones, roughly 80% of them seen only once. No antigen is known for these receptors. This specimen consisted of CD4+ T cells from PBMCs cultured with HCoV-229E spike peptides, obtained before COVID-19 vaccination. The receptors were sampled from a human donor who received a COVID-19 vaccine. Both conserved end residues are part of each CDR3. Fields, in order: CDR3 protein, CDR3 DNA, V gene, D gene, J gene, clone size. A D gene is named only where the DNA matches it firmly. Not all rows give a size; the values are once, few, many and, for expanded clones, a class.

CDR3 protein: CASSLLGQTQETQYF
CDR3 DNA: TGTGCCAGCTCACTCTTAGGACAGACGCAAGAGACCCAGTACTTC
V gene: TRBV18
D gene: .
J gene: TRBJ2-5
clone size: .

CDR3 protein: CASSTRSGADEQFF
CDR3 DNA: TGTGCCAGCAGCACACGGTCGGGGGCGGATGAGCAGTTCTTC
V gene: TRBV11-3
D gene: .
J gene: TRBJ2-1
clone size: .

CDR3 protein: CASSLGRGVGGYTF
CDR3 DNA: TGTGCCAGCAGTTTGGGCAGGGGCGTTGGTGGCTACACCTTC
V gene: TRBV28
D gene: .
J gene: TRBJ1-2
clone size: .

CDR3 protein: CASSQTFVLDEQFF
CDR3 DNA: TGTGCCAGCAGCCAGACTTTCGTTCTCGATGAGCAGTTCTTC
V gene: TRBV2
D gene: .
J gene: TRBJ2-1
clone size: .

CDR3 protein: CASSSPGLAAYNEQFF
CDR3 DNA: TGTGCCAGCAGCTCCCCGGGACTAGCGGCCTACAATGAGCAGTTCTTC
V gene: TRBV5-6
D gene: TRBD2
J gene: TRBJ2-1
clone size: .

CDR3 protein: CASKEGPPYNEQFF
CDR3 DNA: TGTGCCAGTAAAGAGGGTCCCCCATACAATGAGCAGTTCTTC
V gene: TRBV19
D gene: .
J gene: TRBJ2-1
clone size: few

CDR3 protein: CASSSGGARLESGYTF
CDR3 DNA: TGTGCCAGCAGCTCAGGGGGGGCCAGGTTGGAAAGTGGCTACACCTTC
V gene: TRBV7-2
D gene: TRBD1
J gene: TRBJ1-2
clone size: .

CDR3 protein: CASSPDRDGSPLHF
CDR3 DNA: TGTGCCAGCTCTCCCGACAGGGACGGTTCACCCCTCCACTTT
V gene: TRBV18
D gene: TRBD1
J gene: TRBJ1-6
clone size: .

CDR3 protein: CASMGGGGEKLFF
CDR3 DNA: TGTGCCAGCATGGGTGGGGGTGGTGAAAAACTGTTTTTT
V gene: TRBV27
D gene: .
J gene: TRBJ1-4
clone size: .

CDR3 protein: CASSATGDQPQHF
CDR3 DNA: TGTGCCAGCAGCGCAACAGGGGATCAGCCCCAGCATTTT
V gene: TRBV9
D gene: TRBD1
J gene: TRBJ1-5
clone size: .

CDR3 protein: CASSRTPGETQYF
CDR3 DNA: TGCGCCAGCAGCCGGACCCCGGGGGAGACCCAGTACTTC
V gene: TRBV5-1
D gene: .
J gene: TRBJ2-5
clone size: .

CDR3 protein: CASSLAGTETDTQYF
CDR3 DNA: TGTGCCAGCAGCCTAGCGGGGACTGAGACAGATACGCAGTATTTT
V gene: TRBV7-3
D gene: TRBD2
J gene: TRBJ2-3
clone size: .

CDR3 protein: CASSQDSWDTQYF
CDR3 DNA: TGTGCCAGCAGCCAAGATTCGTGGGATACGCAGTATTTT
V gene: TRBV3-1/TRBV3-2
D gene: .
J gene: TRBJ2-3
clone size: .

CDR3 protein: CASRSSGDTQYF
CDR3 DNA: TGTGCCAGCAGGTCCTCGGGGGATACGCAGTATTTT
V gene: TRBV28
D gene: .
J gene: TRBJ2-3
clone size: once

CDR3 protein: CASSARLAYNEQFF
CDR3 DNA: TGTGCCAGCAGTGCGCGACTGGCTTACAATGAGCAGTTCTTC
V gene: TRBV2
D gene: .
J gene: TRBJ2-1
clone size: once

CDR3 protein: CASSYSKRDHSPLHF
CDR3 DNA: TGTGCCAGCAGTTACTCGAAACGGGACCATTCACCCCTCCACTTT
V gene: TRBV6-5
D gene: .
J gene: TRBJ1-6
clone size: .

CDR3 protein: CASSPQTGQYQETQYF
CDR3 DNA: TGTGCCAGCTCACCACAAACAGGGCAGTACCAAGAGACCCAGTACTTC
V gene: TRBV18
D gene: .
J gene: TRBJ2-5
clone size: .

CDR3 protein: CASSRTASTDTQYF
CDR3 DNA: TGTGCCAGTAGTAGGACAGCTAGCACAGATACGCAGTATTTT
V gene: TRBV19
D gene: .
J gene: TRBJ2-3
clone size: .

CDR3 protein: CASSQQTYNEQFF
CDR3 DNA: TGTGCCAGCAGCCAACAGACGTACAATGAGCAGTTCTTC
V gene: TRBV3-1/TRBV3-2
D gene: .
J gene: TRBJ2-1
clone size: once

CDR3 protein: CASSRDQAETQYF
CDR3 DNA: TGTGCCAGTAGCCGGGACCAGGCGGAGACCCAGTACTTC
V gene: TRBV6-4
D gene: .
J gene: TRBJ2-5
clone size: .

CDR3 protein: CASSFEDSRDTQYF
CDR3 DNA: TGTGCCAGCAGCTTTGAGGACAGCAGGGATACGCAGTATTTT
V gene: TRBV7-9
D gene: .
J gene: TRBJ2-3
clone size: .

CDR3 protein: CASSLGALDSPLHF
CDR3 DNA: TGCGCCAGCAGCTTGGGGGCGCTGGATTCACCCCTCCACTTT
V gene: TRBV5-1
D gene: .
J gene: TRBJ1-6
clone size: .

CDR3 protein: CASSRGQGPNYGYTF
CDR3 DNA: TGTGCCAGCAGCCGAGGACAGGGGCCGAACTATGGCTACACCTTC
V gene: TRBV3-1/TRBV3-2
D gene: TRBD1
J gene: TRBJ1-2
clone size: .

CDR3 protein: CASSGRANLDEKLFF
CDR3 DNA: TGTGCCAGCAGTGGAAGGGCCAATTTGGATGAAAAACTGTTTTTT
V gene: TRBV7-9
D gene: .
J gene: TRBJ1-4
clone size: .

CDR3 protein: CASRPDRAETQYF
CDR3 DNA: TGTGCCAGCAGACCCGACAGGGCAGAGACCCAGTACTTC
V gene: TRBV6-5
D gene: TRBD1
J gene: TRBJ2-5
clone size: .

CDR3 protein: CASSIGGADQPQHF
CDR3 DNA: TGTGCCAGTAGTATAGGGGGGGCCGATCAGCCCCAGCATTTT
V gene: TRBV19
D gene: .
J gene: TRBJ1-5
clone size: .

CDR3 protein: CASNEYNSGANVLTF
CDR3 DNA: TGTGCCAGCAACGAGTACAATTCTGGGGCCAACGTCCTGACTTTC
V gene: TRBV6-5
D gene: .
J gene: TRBJ2-6
clone size: once

CDR3 protein: CAIQGSTDTQYF
CDR3 DNA: TGTGCCATTCAGGGAAGCACAGATACGCAGTATTTT
V gene: TRBV10-3
D gene: .
J gene: TRBJ2-3
clone size: .

CDR3 protein: CASSMLLSGARGQPQHF
CDR3 DNA: TGTGCCAGTAGTATGTTACTCTCGGGGGCGCGTGGTCAGCCCCAGCATTTT
V gene: TRBV19
D gene: .
J gene: TRBJ1-5
clone size: few

CDR3 protein: CASSHGGPGLGSYNEQFF
CDR3 DNA: TGTGCCAGCAGCCACGGTGGTCCAGGTTTGGGGTCCTACAATGAGCAGTTCTTC
V gene: TRBV4-2
D gene: .
J gene: TRBJ2-1
clone size: .

CDR3 protein: CASSSPSSGERPGELFF
CDR3 DNA: TGTGCCAGCAGCTCCCCGTCTAGCGGGGAGAGGCCCGGGGAGCTGTTTTTT
V gene: TRBV9
D gene: TRBD2
J gene: TRBJ2-2
clone size: .

CDR3 protein: CASSHSGARTDTQYF
CDR3 DNA: TGCGCCAGCAGCCACAGCGGGGCCCGCACAGATACGCAGTATTTT
V gene: TRBV5-1
D gene: TRBD2
J gene: TRBJ2-3
clone size: .

CDR3 protein: CASIWAWGAFF
CDR3 DNA: TGTGCCAGCATTTGGGCCTGGGGAGCTTTCTTT
V gene: TRBV5-8
D gene: .
J gene: TRBJ1-1
clone size: .

CDR3 protein: CASSLVRRGTQETQYF
CDR3 DNA: TGTGCCAGCAGCTTAGTTCGGCGGGGGACCCAAGAGACCCAGTACTTC
V gene: TRBV7-8
D gene: TRBD2
J gene: TRBJ2-5
clone size: once

CDR3 protein: CASGDGETKKNIQYF
CDR3 DNA: TGCGCCAGCGGAGACGGGGAGACAAAGAAAAACATTCAGTACTTC
V gene: TRBV5-1
D gene: .
J gene: TRBJ2-4
clone size: .

CDR3 protein: CAWSGRGPSGANVLTF
CDR3 DNA: TGTGCCTGGAGTGGGCGGGGGCCCTCTGGGGCCAACGTCCTGACTTTC
V gene: TRBV30
D gene: .
J gene: TRBJ2-6
clone size: .

CDR3 protein: CAWSSTGTAGNTIYF
CDR3 DNA: TGTGCCTGGAGCTCAACAGGGACGGCTGGAAACACCATATATTTT
V gene: TRBV30
D gene: .
J gene: TRBJ1-3
clone size: .

CDR3 protein: CASSQGRAEKLFF
CDR3 DNA: TGTGCCAGCAGCCAAGGCCGAGCCGAAAAACTGTTTTTT
V gene: TRBV14
D gene: .
J gene: TRBJ1-4
clone size: .

CDR3 protein: CASSSRAQWNEQFF
CDR3 DNA: TGTGCCAGCAGCTCCCGGGCCCAGTGGAATGAGCAGTTCTTC
V gene: TRBV9
D gene: .
J gene: TRBJ2-1
clone size: .

CDR3 protein: CASTLDRGTGELFF
CDR3 DNA: TGTGCCAGCACCCTCGACCGAGGCACCGGGGAGCTGTTTTTT
V gene: TRBV7-2
D gene: .
J gene: TRBJ2-2
clone size: .

CDR3 protein: CASSLRTGSDQPQHF
CDR3 DNA: TGTGCCAGTAGTCTCCGGACAGGGTCTGACCAGCCCCAGCATTTT
V gene: TRBV19
D gene: TRBD1
J gene: TRBJ1-5
clone size: .

CDR3 protein: CAWSEGQGVTEAFF
CDR3 DNA: TGTGCCTGGAGTGAGGGACAGGGGGTCACTGAAGCTTTCTTT
V gene: TRBV30
D gene: TRBD1
J gene: TRBJ1-1
clone size: .

CDR3 protein: CASSLGGEPNEQFF
CDR3 DNA: TGTGCCAGCAGCTTAGGCGGGGAGCCTAATGAGCAGTTCTTC
V gene: TRBV7-9
D gene: .
J gene: TRBJ2-1
clone size: .

CDR3 protein: CASSPTGSKNIQYF
CDR3 DNA: TGTGCCAGCAGTCCGACAGGGTCCAAAAACATTCAGTACTTC
V gene: TRBV6-4
D gene: TRBD1
J gene: TRBJ2-4
clone size: .

CDR3 protein: CASSAGQGKSKNIQYF
CDR3 DNA: TGTGCCAGCAGCGCGGGACAGGGTAAGTCCAAAAACATTCAGTACTTC
V gene: TRBV21-1
D gene: .
J gene: TRBJ2-4
clone size: .

CDR3 protein: CSVRPLPDTQYF
CDR3 DNA: TGCAGCGTCCGGCCTTTACCCGATACGCAGTATTTT
V gene: TRBV29-1
D gene: .
J gene: TRBJ2-3
clone size: .

CDR3 protein: CASSFWSEQFF
CDR3 DNA: TGTGCCAGCAGCTTTTGGAGTGAGCAGTTCTTC
V gene: TRBV7-2
D gene: .
J gene: TRBJ2-1
clone size: few